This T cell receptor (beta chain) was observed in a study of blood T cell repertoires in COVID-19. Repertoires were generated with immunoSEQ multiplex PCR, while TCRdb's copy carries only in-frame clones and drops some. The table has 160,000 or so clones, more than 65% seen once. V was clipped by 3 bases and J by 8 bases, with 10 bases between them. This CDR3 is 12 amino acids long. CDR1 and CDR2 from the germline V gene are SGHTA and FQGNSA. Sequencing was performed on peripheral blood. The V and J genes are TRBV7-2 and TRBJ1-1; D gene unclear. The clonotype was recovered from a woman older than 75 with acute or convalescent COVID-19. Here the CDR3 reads CASSFSLGEAFF. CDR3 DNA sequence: TGTGCCAGCAGCTTTAGCCTAGGAGAAGCTTTCTTT. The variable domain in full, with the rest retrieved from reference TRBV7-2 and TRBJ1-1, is GAGVSQSPSNKVTEKGKDVELRCDPISGHTALYWYRQSLGQGLEFLIYFQGNSAPDKSGLPSDRFSAERTGGSVSTLTIQRTQQEDSAVYLCASSFSLGEAFFGQGTRLTVV.